One and the same sample provided the 3 T cell receptor beta chains below, sequenced in a study of blood T cell repertoires in COVID-19 (dated by TCRdb to 2018 to 2020). Library preparation was by the immunoSEQ multiplex PCR assay. Not all clones reach the TCRdb copy of this immuneACCESS table, which keeps in-frame sequences only. Checked studies attribute under half of the gap to unresolved V genes and leave the rest unexplained. The sample records about 280,000 clones, about 82% of which are singletons. The top ten hold roughly 5% of the sample. The source material was peripheral blood. All receptors come from a man aged 50-59 years with active or convalescent COVID-19.

CDR3 region: CATSDSSGYPYNEQFF. Written as DNA, the CDR3 is TGTGCCACCAGTGATTCTTCAGGGTACCCCTACAATGAGCAGTTCTTC. The rearrangement joins TRBV24-1 to TRBJ2-1, with TRBD1 as a possible D gene (5 bases). The CDR3 is 16 amino acids. Trimming pared 2 bases from V and 2 bases from J, leaving 12 bases between. In germline, CDR1 is KGHDR, CDR2 SFDVKD.

This clone was observed many times. The CDR3 loop is CASSEVSSNSPLHF. The CDR3 region has the DNA TGTGCCAGCAGTGAGGTCAGTTCGAATTCACCCCTCCACTTT. The rearrangement links TRBV6-1 to TRBJ1-6; D gene unclear. The V end lost 3 bases, the J end lost 7 bases, and 10 bases lay between the germline ends. Germline assignment: CDR1 MNHNS and CDR2 SASEGT. The CDR3 extends over 14 amino acids.

The chain has TRBV5-1 and TRBJ2-1; TRBD2 matches 9 bases. This CDR3 spans 18 amino acids. The V gene's germline CDR1 is SGHRS and CDR2 YFSETQ. The V and J ends lost 4 bases and 7 bases, in that order; junction bases with no gene match: 18. CDR3 sequence (DNA): TGCGCCAGCAGCCCCGGGATATTTACTAGCGGGTCTAGGAATGAGCAGTTCTTC. It specifies CASSPGIFTSGSRNEQFF.